These 13 T cell receptor beta chains were sequenced from one sample in a study of beta chain features in type 1 diabetes. Expressed TCRB transcripts were sequenced because the entire RNA isolate underwent reverse transcription. Produced via immunoSEQ multiplex PCR; TCRdb's table is partial and in-frame only. The sample lists some 140,000 clones; about 10% were seen once. Study-level points and caveats: All four CD4+ subsets of Type 1 diabetes patients contained TCRB CDR3s that were moderately but significantly shorter.

Their recognized antigens are unknown. Sequencing was performed on central memory CD4+ T cells from blood. These receptors were collected from a man aged 25-40 years with type 1 diabetes.

The CDR3 reads CASLPGGLVDTQYF. The CDR3 DNA is TGTGCCAGTTTGCCGGGGGGCCTCGTGGATACGCAGTATTTT. This chain joins TRBV6-1 and TRBJ2-3; D perhaps matches TRBD2 (7 bases). From germline, CDR1 is MNHNS and CDR2 SASEGT. V lost 9 bases and J lost 6, with 19 bases in between. CDR3 length: 14 residues.

This clone was recorded a few times. The J gene is TRBJ2-5, the V gene TRBV28; D unclear. This CDR3 spans 11 amino acids. Deletions cut 7 bases from V and 7 bases from J, with 10 bases between. Germline CDR1 reads MDHEN; CDR2 reads SYDVKM. CDR3 coding DNA: TGTGCCAGCACAGGTGTCGGGACCCAGTACTTC. The encoded protein is CASTGVGTQYF.

This clone was counted a few times. The genes are TRBV5-4 and TRBJ2-2, with 8 bases aligning to TRBD1. The V and J ends lost 3 bases and 6 bases, in that order; junction bases with no gene match: 4. CDR1 is SGHNT and CDR2 is YYREEE in the germline V gene (reference sequence). The CDR3 is 14 residues long. In nucleotides, the CDR3 is TGTGCCAGCAGCTCGGACAGGGAGGCCGGGGAGCTGTTTTTT. Its translation is CASSSDREAGELFF.

This clone was counted between two and nine times. The chain has TRBV14 and TRBJ2-7, with 10 nucleotides matching TRBD1. Trimming at V came to 4 bases and at J to 6 bases, leaving 3 bases not matched to a gene. The CDR3 has 13 residues. Germline V gene sequence: CDR1 SGHDN, CDR2 FVKESK. CDR3 sequence: CASSPGQGREQYF. CDR3 DNA sequence: TGTGCCAGCAGCCCGGGACAGGGGCGCGAGCAGTACTTC.

This clone showed up many times. This chain links TRBV4-1 with TRBJ2-5; 7 bases are a match to TRBD2. Per germline, CDR1 MGHRA and CDR2 YSYEKL. The V and J ends lost 4 bases and 5 bases, in that order; junction bases with no gene match: 7. This CDR3 has 14 residues. In DNA, the CDR3 is TGCGCCAGCAGCCCAACCGGACTAGATGAGACCCAGTACTTC. It is translated as CASSPTGLDETQYF.

The gene calls are TRBV9 and TRBJ2-5; 7 nucleotides align to TRBD1. V shed 6 bases and J 0 bases; nucleotides not matched to a gene: 8. In germline, CDR1 is SGDLS, CDR2 YYNGEE. The length of the CDR3 is 15 residues. CDR3 in amino acids: CASTRMGQNQETQYF. The CDR3 bases are TGTGCCAGCACTAGAATGGGACAGAACCAAGAGACCCAGTACTTC.

This clone was found a few times. The chain is built from TRBV28 and TRBJ1-1, with D maybe TRBD1 (6 bases). V lost 8 bases and J lost 1, with 11 bases in between. The CDR3 contains 13 residues. Germline assignment: CDR1 MDHEN and CDR2 SYDVKM. The DNA of the CDR3 is TGTGCCAGCGTCCCGGGACAGAACACTGAAGCTTTCTTT. Protein: CASVPGQNTEAFF.

DNA for the CDR3: TGTGCCATCCGGGGACAGGATTCTTTCTACGAGCAGTACTTC. This encodes CAIRGQDSFYEQYF. The rearrangement joins TRBV10-3 to TRBJ2-7, with TRBD1 matching 8 bases. V was clipped by 8 bases and J by 3 bases; unmatched bases: 9. In germline, CDR1 is ENHRY, CDR2 SYGVKD. The CDR3 loop spans 14 amino acids.

The V call is TRBV28, the J call TRBJ1-2, with D possibly matching TRBD1 (5 bases). Germline assignment: CDR1 MDHEN and CDR2 SYDVKM. CDR3 length: 13 residues. The V end lost 6 bases, the J end lost 5 bases, and 13 bases lay between the germline ends. CDR3 sequence: CASRTQGYYGYTF. Here the CDR3 DNA reads TGTGCCAGCAGGACGCAGGGATATTATGGCTACACCTTC.

V is TRBV15 and J is TRBJ2-7; D may be TRBD1 (5 bases). Trimming took off 0 bases at V and 2 bases at J, with 11 bases between the two ends. CDR3 length equals 15 residues. CDR1 LNHNV and CDR2 YYDKDF come from the germline V gene (reference sequence). The CDR3 bases are TGTGCCACCAGCAGAGATTCAGGGTTACCCTACGAGCAGTACTTC. Translated, it gives CATSRDSGLPYEQYF.

J is TRBJ2-3 and V is TRBV5-1; D perhaps matches TRBD2 (5 bases). V was shortened by 3 bases and J by 0 bases, with 8 bases between the two germline ends. CDR1 SGHRS and CDR2 YFSETQ come from the germline V gene. This CDR3 is 14 amino acids long. CDR3 residues: CASSWGESTDTQYF. CDR3 coding DNA: TGCGCCAGCAGCTGGGGAGAGAGCACAGATACGCAGTATTTT.

This rearrangement joins TRBV28 to TRBJ1-2; 10 bases align to TRBD1. Germline CDR1 and CDR2: MDHEN and SYDVKM. The V segment lost 5 bases and the J segment 4 bases; nucleotides outside the gene matches: 10. The CDR3 spans 16 residues. Written as DNA, the CDR3 is TGTGCCAGCAGTCAAACCGGGACAGGGGACTCCTATGGCTACACCTTC. It specifies CASSQTGTGDSYGYTF.

V and J are TRBV5-1 and TRBJ2-1; 9 bases match TRBD2. Germline V gene sequence: CDR1 SGHRS, CDR2 YFSETQ. The CDR3 is 16 residues long. V dropped 4 bases and J dropped 3; count of bases not matched to a gene: 8. CDR3 bases: TGCGCCAGCAGCCCCTCCACTAGCGGGCTCTACAATGAGCAGTTCTTC. Its protein is CASSPSTSGLYNEQFF.